This T cell receptor beta chain was captured by sequencing in a study of blood T cell repertoires in COVID-19. In the study overall: The cDNA or gDNA used as material had been derived from T cells, B-cell-depleted T cells, or PBMCs.

V lost 8 bases, J lost 0 bases, and 4 bases stayed unmatched. Germline values: CDR1 MDHEN, CDR2 SYDVKM. This CDR3 comprises 15 residues. Profiled with immunoSEQ multiplex PCR; TCRdb holds only in-frame clones, not every one. The sample lists approximately 200,000 clones, roughly nine tenths occurring once. The chain carries TRBV28 and TRBJ2-4; 10 nucleotides agree with TRBD1. Sequencing was performed on peripheral blood. This TCR came from a middle-aged man with active or convalescent COVID-19. The CDR3 DNA sequence: TGTGCCAGCGGTGGGACAGGGGTAGCCAAAAACATTCAGTACTTC. This gives the protein CASGGTGVAKNIQYF.